This T cell receptor (beta chain) was observed in a study of T cell responses to AZD1222 COVID-19 vaccine (dated by TCRdb to the early 2020s). About the full investigation: A total of 240 or so trial participants underwent TCR sequencing, of whom 200 to 220 had received two doses of AZD1222 and about 25 had received two doses of the MenACWY control vaccine. Enrollment into the trials was organized by age into subgroups of 18-55, 56-69 and 70-plus years, and those subgroups contained around 150, 28 and 57 TCR-sequenced participants, respectively. What the authors observed across the whole study: Epitopes outside the regions mutated in the B.1.351 and B.1.1.7 variants were reportedly recognized by nearly half of the unique spike-specific TCRs. In the small 56-69-year group, the increase in depth fell short of significance, most likely because of low power. Conclusions about previously exposed vaccinees were limited because only a handful of AZD1222 recipients were SARS-CoV-2 seropositive at baseline. Participants were mostly white British, with more females than males. The authors suggested clonal diversity may have been underestimated. The whole spike protein was spanned by vaccine-associated CD4 TCRs, and dominant responses were seen in regions 160-218 and 743-854. Because no samples from the day 14 peak response were available, repertoires could be characterized only after the peak T cell response. After two AZD1222 doses, both the breadth and the depth of spike-specific TCRs were significantly higher than at day 0 and than in MenACWY recipients.

The CDR3 regions of human TCRbeta chains were analyzed by immunosequencing. The authors processed their data as follows. TCRs in the repertoires were compared against a reference library of SARS-CoV-2-specific TCRs that had been generated with the MIRA antigen-specificity platform. Breadth meant the fraction of unique TCRs that were SARS-CoV-2-associated, whereas depth meant the fraction of total T cells that were SARS-CoV-2-associated. Using the MIRA data, each spike-specific TCR was mapped to the spike region that the TCR reacts to and placed in a CD4 or CD8 class. Log10-transformed breadth and depth values were compared by one-way ANOVA with Sidak's multiple comparisons tests. TCRdb retrieved this table from immuneACCESS and kept in-frame rearrangements only. Not all clones are present; in checked studies, unresolved V genes account for under half, and no reason is known for the remainder. The DNA was the basis for D and trimming; V, J and clone size are from that table. The sample records some 190,000 clones, less than 95% of which are singletons. 1.7% of the sample rests with the top ten.

In regard to this clone: Its cognate antigen has yet to be identified. Base qualities were left out, and no much larger clone turns up one base away.

Read against the paper, the sample's time point label means: about 28 days (+/-7) after the second vaccine dose. What the treatment or condition label conveys for this sample: meningococcal conjugate vaccine given as trial control. Samples from vaccinated people were obtained from the UK trials COV001 and COV002, which included a single-blind randomized controlled phase 2/3 trial of AZD1222 (ChAdOx1 nCoV-19) in healthy adults. Trial participant PBMC samples were collected at day 0 and day 28 after the second dose for TCRbeta chain sequencing. Based on the germline V gene (reference sequence), the CDR1 and CDR2 sequences are DFQATT and SNEGSKA. Unmatched junction bases come to 6, with V trimmed by 3 bases and J by 8 bases. Counted from cysteine to phenylalanine, this CDR3 has 14 amino acids. The entry retains the CDR3 DNA only, 42 bases that are in frame from base 1.

The source is an adult who received the MenACWY meningococcal vaccine as a control. The specimen comprised peripheral blood, sampled 28 days after the second dose of the MenACWY control vaccine. This chain is built from TRBV20-1 and TRBJ2-2, with 10 bases matching TRBD2. The CDR3 amino acid sequence is: CSASLLAGSGELFF. The nucleotide sequence is given as TGCAGTGCTAGTTTACTAGCGGGATCTGGGGAGCTGTTTTTT.